This T cell receptor (beta chain) was documented in a study of cytomegalovirus exposure and HLA in healthy donors. Study-wide findings and caveats: Donors belonging to an Asian-associated ancestry cluster reportedly showed fewer N-insertions in productive TCRs than the 666-donor mean, according to what a later analysis found.

The CDR3 consists of 14 residues. Germline values: CDR1 LNHNV, CDR2 YYDKDF (reference sequence). The V end was cut by 3 bases, the J end by 1 base, with 9 bases between. With 60 Vbeta and 13 Jbeta primers, the PCR was carried out. This table comes from immunoSEQ multiplex PCR, and its TCRdb copy is limited to in-frame clones, with some not included. The sample includes tens of thousands of clones, roughly 75% of them seen just once. Points on this clone: Its antigen is undetermined.

This rearrangement joins TRBV15 to TRBJ1-1, with D perhaps matching TRBD1 (5 bases). The sample consisted of PBMCs. The sequence came from a man aged 40-50 years in good health and CMV-seronegative. CDR3 residues: CATSSKRGNTEAFF. DNA of the CDR3: TGTGCCACCAGCAGTAAAAGGGGGAACACTGAAGCTTTCTTT.